This is a list of T cell receptor beta chains from one sample in a study of T cell changes during pregnancy in multiple sclerosis. The protocol was immunoSEQ multiplex PCR, while the TCRdb copy is restricted to in-frame clones and leaves out a portion. Altogether 30,000 to 35,000 clones are present, 90% being singletons, with the ten largest covering roughly 0.52%. Specimen: CD4+ T cells from peripheral blood mononuclear cells, collected in the third trimester of pregnancy. The receptor source for this set is a female donor in good health, enrolled as a control in a pregnancy study. The conserved cysteine and the conserved F or W are not part of the CDR3 here.

>TRBJ1-5|TRBV27
ASRGQGVSNQPQH
>TRBJ1-5|TRBV29-1
SVARAGSNQPQH
>TRBJ2-1|TRBV5-1
ASSLRELWNEQF
>TRBJ2-1|TRBV4-3
ASSQAGTGGLGEQF
>TRBJ2-7|TRBV7-2
ASSLPGIGQGGLEQY
>TRBJ1-2|TRBV10-3
AIESGDGYT
>TRBJ1-2|TRBV4-1
ASSQVSDRRYGYT
>TRBJ1-5|TRBV12-5
ASVWGGGGNQPQH
>TRBJ2-1|TRBV19
ASSIYRESYNEQF
>TRBJ2-2|TRBV11-3
ASSLPGGWDTGELF
>TRBJ1-5|TRBV10-3
AISEVPPGQVHSNQPQH
>TRBJ1-2|TRBV15
ATSAWDRPNYGYT
>TRBJ2-5|TRBV19
ASSRIGGRERAETQY
>TRBJ2-5|TRBV5-1
ASSWGDSRETQY
>TRBJ1-2|TRBV6-1
ASRGGQGGYGYT
>TRBJ1-1|TRBV25-1
ASSAVGQSNTEAF
>TRBJ2-1|TRBV5-4
ASSYSNEQF
>TRBJ1-1|TRBV25-1
ASSEDRVSGAF
>TRBJ2-7|TRBV5-6
ASSRGLALSYEQY
>TRBJ1-2|TRBV23-1
ASSYRGCWYGYT
>TRBJ2-1|TRBV5-1
ASIEGTSGGQKRF
>TRBJ2-3|TRBV9
ASSVMEFTDTQY
>TRBJ2-3|TRBV5-1
ASSVGLAGGPDTQY
>TRBJ2-5|TRBV30
AWRGGAVETQY
>TRBJ2-3|TRBV6-1
AGGTGRTDTQY
>TRBJ1-4|TRBV10-3
AIRRDRPNEKLF
>TRBJ2-1|TRBV10-2
ASKYTAVEAQF
>TRBJ2-5|TRBV7-7
ASSPRLWAEAETQY
>TRBJ2-7|TRBV13
ASSLSDRGLKEQY
>TRBJ2-3|TRBV7-2
ASSPRFGADTQY
>TRBJ1-4|TRBV5-5
ASSFGPSSTNEKLF
>TRBJ2-5|TRBV25-1
ASRKGGDRGEETQY
>TRBJ2-5|TRBV14
ASSLRLAGSEETQY
>TRBJ2-5|TRBV11-1
ASSLNRGPQETQY
>TRBJ1-1|TRBV29-1
SAPGGIMNTEAF
>TRBJ2-3|TRBV7-2
ASSPGAGADTQY
>TRBJ2-1|TRBV29-1
SVRRDNEQF
>TRBJ1-1|TRBV7-7
ASSLGQGTEAF
>TRBJ2-1|TRBV18
ASSPDSLLAGRTYNEQF
>TRBJ1-1|TRBV19
ASRGDRGRALYAF
>TRBJ1-4|TRBV29-1
SVEDLGTGGEKLF
>-|TRBV7-2
ASSPGLASYEQY
>TRBJ2-3|TRBV27
ASSGALWAQAGGTDTQY
>TRBJ1-1|TRBV30
AWTWGQNTEAF
>TRBJ1-3|TRBV2
ASSAGTSGNTIY